Listed here are 27 T cell receptor beta chains from one sample, sequenced in a study of T-cell memory formation after mild COVID-19. TCRdb re-analysed the 5' RACE reads in MiXCR, keeping a single row per CDR3 protein. Of about 38,000 distinct CDR3 sequences listed, approximately 10% are singletons. The sample was PBMCs or a T cell subset sorted from them (not recorded which). The receptors stem from a man younger than 35 who had mild COVID-19 (a few samples of this study predate the infection). Cell type and time point are not known.

This clonotype has a count of ten or more. The gene calls are TRBV20-1 and TRBJ2-3; 8 bases match TRBD2. CDR1 is DFQATT, CDR2 SNEGSKA, per germline (reference sequence). CDR3 length: 15 residues. V shed 5 bases, J shed 1 base, and the junction held 8 bases outside the gene matches. CDR3 loop: CSAPPGGGGTDTQYF. In DNA, the CDR3 is TGCAGTGCTCCCCCCGGGGGGGGCGGCACAGATACGCAGTATTTT.

The sample holds many counts of this clonotype. The V call is TRBV7-2, the J call TRBJ2-5, with a possible D match to TRBD1 (5 bases). The CDR3 contains 16 residues. Trimming cost V 0 bases and J 0 bases, with 11 bases left between them. Per the germline V gene, CDR1 is SGHTA and CDR2 is FQGNSA. CDR3 nucleotides: TGTGCCAGCAGCTTAGCGAAGGGGCTGGACCAAGAGACCCAGTACTTC. Translated, it gives CASSLAKGLDQETQYF.

This clonotype was seen repeatedly, ten times or more. The rearrangement uses TRBV2 and TRBJ2-7, with TRBD1 matching over 9 bases. V trimming: 8 bases; J trimming: 1 base; junction bases outside the gene matches: 12. CDR3 size: 16 residues. Germline loops: CDR1 SNHLY, CDR2 FYNNEI. CDR3 loop: CASGLPRDRDSYEQYF. CDR3 nucleotide sequence: TGTGCCAGCGGGTTGCCTCGGGACAGGGATTCCTACGAGCAGTACTTC.

The CDR3 spells CASSLGGIDSYEQYF. Written as DNA, the CDR3 is TGTGCCAGCAGCTTAGGTGGGATAGACAGCTACGAGCAGTACTTC. The chain is built from TRBV11-2 and TRBJ2-7; the D gene is possibly TRBD1 (5 bases). The germline V gene has CDR1 SGHAT and CDR2 FQNNGV. Trimming cost V 1 base and J 3 bases, with 13 bases left between them. The CDR3 sequence is 15 residues long. Filled out from reference TRBV11-2 and TRBJ2-7, the complete variable domain reads EAGVAQSPRYKIIEKRQSVAFWCNPISGHATLYWYQQILGQGPKLLIQFQNNGVVDDSQLPKDRFSAERLKGVDSTLKIQPAKLEDSAVYLCASSLGGIDSYEQYFGPGTRLTVT.

This clonotype was observed at least ten times. The chain carries TRBV6-2 or TRBV6-3 and TRBJ2-5; D possibly corresponds to TRBD1 (5 bases). V lost 6 bases, J lost 5 bases, and 16 bases lay in between. Germline loops: CDR1 MNHEY, CDR2 SVGEGT. The CDR3 covers 14 residues. The CDR3 loop is CASRQVSSRETQYF. The CDR3 nucleotides read TGTGCCAGCAGACAGGTATCAAGTCGGGAGACCCAGTACTTC.

This clonotype was detected many times. The chain employs TRBV7-9 and TRBJ1-1; D unresolved. Germline CDR1 is SEHNR and CDR2 is FQNEAQ (reference sequence). Trimming pared 1 base from V and 8 bases from J, leaving 8 bases between. The CDR3 consists of 12 residues. This CDR3 is CASSLDAGEAFF. The DNA for the CDR3 is TGTGCCAGCAGCTTAGACGCGGGAGAAGCTTTCTTT.

This clonotype came up many times. The chain combines TRBV5-5 with TRBJ2-2; D remains ambiguous. CDR1 is SGHKS, CDR2 YYEKEE, per germline (reference sequence). Trimming removed 9 bases at V and 0 bases at J, with 12 bases between. The CDR3 totals 14 residues. CDR3 region: CATRTDSNTGELFF. In nucleotides, the CDR3 is TGTGCCACCCGGACGGATTCGAACACCGGGGAGCTGTTTTTT.

The V call is TRBV3-1, the J call TRBJ2-1, with 12 nucleotides matching TRBD2. J gave up 6 bases and V 4 bases, and 4 bases lay outside the gene matches. The CDR3 runs to 15 residues. CDR1 is LGHDT and CDR2 is YNNKEL in the germline V gene (reference sequence). The CDR3 coding sequence is TGTGCCAGCAGCCCCGGGACTAGCGGGCTCAATGAGCAGTTCTTC. Protein product: CASSPGTSGLNEQFF.

This clonotype was recorded at least ten times. The chain uses TRBV5-6 and TRBJ2-7; TRBD1 agrees at 8 bases. Germline trimming cut 6 bases from V and 4 bases from J; bases unmatched to any gene: 15. Germline CDR1 is SGHDT and CDR2 is YYEEEE. The length of the CDR3 is 16 residues. The CDR3 loop is CASTSTTGEVLYEQYF. CDR3 DNA: TGTGCCAGCACCTCAACGACAGGGGAAGTGTTGTACGAGCAGTACTTC.

This clonotype showed up many times. This sequence joins TRBV7-2 and TRBJ2-5; a possible D gene is TRBD2 (5 bases). Germline lookup yields CDR1 SGHTA and CDR2 FQGNSA. V shed 5 bases and J shed 2 bases, with 15 bases lying between them. CDR3 size: 15 residues. The CDR3 spells CASSRGASLQETQYF. The CDR3 DNA follows: TGTGCCAGCAGCCGCGGCGCTAGCCTTCAAGAGACCCAGTACTTC.

This clonotype was picked up many times. The genes are TRBV7-2 and TRBJ1-1; D is uncertain. This CDR3 is built from 14 residues. Germline CDR1 SGHTA, CDR2 FQGNSA. V gave up 2 bases and J gave up 1 base, with 8 bases separating them. The CDR3 nucleotides are TGTGCCAGCAGCTTAAGGTCCCCGAACACTGAAGCTTTCTTT. Translation gives CASSLRSPNTEAFF.

This clonotype was seen repeatedly, ten times or more. The chain links TRBV7-9 to TRBJ1-2; 7 bases agree with TRBD1. The CDR3 spans 13 residues. Germline assignment: CDR1 SEHNR and CDR2 FQNEAQ (reference sequence). V lost 6 bases, J lost 6 bases, and 7 bases stayed unmatched. The CDR3 protein is CASSLGQDNGYTF. CDR3 sequence (DNA): TGTGCCAGCAGTCTTGGACAGGACAATGGCTACACCTTC.

This clonotype was recorded at least ten times. V gene TRBV4-2 combines with J gene TRBJ1-1; D unclear. Per germline, CDR1 LGHNA and CDR2 YNFKEQ. V lost 0 bases, J lost 1 base, and 3 bases lay in between. The CDR3 is made up of 13 amino acids. The CDR3 loop is CASSQEKNTEAFF. The CDR3 coding sequence is TGTGCCAGCAGCCAAGAAAAGAACACTGAAGCTTTCTTT.

Ten or more counts support this clonotype. CDR3 sequence (DNA): TGCAGTGCAACAGCGTCGGCCTACAATGAGCAGTTCTTC. Translation gives CSATASAYNEQFF. The chain combines TRBV20-1 with TRBJ2-1; no clear D. The CDR3 is made up of 13 amino acids. The V gene's germline CDR1 is DFQATT and CDR2 SNEGSKA (reference sequence). Deletions cut 6 bases from V and 2 bases from J, with 11 bases between.

The sample holds many counts of this clonotype. The rearrangement joins TRBV5-1 to TRBJ2-1; tentatively, D is TRBD2 (6 bases). The CDR3 runs to 14 residues. Germline CDR1 and CDR2: SGHRS and YFSETQ. The V gene lost 1 base and the J gene lost 14 bases, with 19 bases spanning the gap. Written as DNA, the CDR3 is TGCGCCAGCAGCTTGTACTCCGGGACTCCCATTGAGTTCTTC. Translation: CASSLYSGTPIEFF.

This clonotype was seen at least ten times. The genes are TRBV6-2 or TRBV6-3 and TRBJ1-2, with 9 nucleotides matching TRBD1. V shed 8 bases and J 4 bases; nucleotides not matched to a gene: 17. The CDR3 consists of 17 residues. CDR1 and CDR2 (germline): MNHEY, SVGEGT. CDR3 sequence (DNA): TGTGCCAGCGGACAACAGGGGGCCCCGGATTTCATCTATGGCTACACCTTC. Its translation is CASGQQGAPDFIYGYTF.

In its sample, this clonotype was seen many times. The chain links TRBV10-3 to TRBJ1-2; maybe TRBD1 (6 bases). The CDR3 consists of 14 residues. From germline, CDR1 is ENHRY and CDR2 SYGVKD. V shed 5 bases and J shed 2 bases, with 12 bases lying between them. The CDR3 spells CAISPSGENYGYTF. For the CDR3, the DNA is TGTGCCATCAGTCCCTCAGGGGAAAACTATGGCTACACCTTC.

This clonotype occurred a few times. The V and J genes are TRBV4-1 and TRBJ2-3; TRBD2 might be the D (6 bases). Germline CDR1 reads MGHRA; CDR2 reads YSYEKL. The CDR3 is 15 residues long. Between the trimmed V and J ends, which lost 3 bases and 5 bases, there was a span of 15 bases. The CDR3 reads CASSHGASEGDTQYF. As DNA, the CDR3 is TGCGCCAGCAGCCACGGGGCTAGCGAAGGAGATACGCAGTATTTT.

The rearrangement uses TRBV15 and TRBJ1-1, with D uncertain. There are 15 residues in the CDR3. Germline V gene sequence: CDR1 LNHNV, CDR2 YYDKDF (reference sequence). Trimming shortened V by 0 bases and J by 11 bases, and 19 bases separated the two germline ends. This CDR3 is CATSRDALGSSDAFF. As DNA, the CDR3 is TGTGCCACCAGCAGAGATGCCTTGGGGTCGTCAGACGCTTTCTTT.

The V and J genes are TRBV2 and TRBJ2-3; weak D call: TRBD1 (6 bases). CDR3 length equals 13 residues. Germline V gene data show CDR1 as SNHLY and CDR2 as FYNNEI. V was trimmed by 7 bases and J by 1 base, leaving 9 bases between them. In DNA form, the CDR3 reads TGTGCCAGCATGGCAGGGGGCACAGATACGCAGTATTTT. This sequence encodes CASMAGGTDTQYF.

This clonotype was seen ten or more times. This CDR3 is CSARDIGDSGETQYF. The DNA of the CDR3 is TGCAGTGCTAGAGACATAGGGGACTCCGGGGAGACCCAGTACTTC. The chain couples TRBV20-1 to TRBJ2-5; maybe TRBD2 (6 bases). Germline loops: CDR1 DFQATT, CDR2 SNEGSKA (reference sequence). V lost 0 bases, J lost 5 bases, and 16 bases lay in between. The CDR3 covers 15 residues.

This clonotype was observed many times. CDR3: CASSLDLMGEQFF. CDR3 DNA: TGTGCCAGCAGCTTAGATCTTATGGGTGAGCAGTTCTTC. J is TRBJ2-1 and V is TRBV11-2; the D is unclear. CDR3 length: 13 amino acids. The V end lost 0 bases, the J end lost 9 bases, and 9 bases lay between the germline ends. Per the germline V gene, CDR1 is SGHAT and CDR2 is FQNNGV. Full variable domain (outside the CDR3, taken from reference TRBV11-2 and TRBJ2-1): EAGVAQSPRYKIIEKRQSVAFWCNPISGHATLYWYQQILGQGPKLLIQFQNNGVVDDSQLPKDRFSAERLKGVDSTLKIQPAKLEDSAVYLCASSLDLMGEQFFGPGTRLTVL.

Ten or more counts support this clonotype. The chain uses TRBV20-1 and TRBJ1-5; D gene unclear. This CDR3 region has 14 residues. V gave up 4 bases and J gave up 3 bases, with 13 bases separating them. The germline CDR1 and CDR2 sequences are DFQATT and SNEGSKA (reference sequence). The CDR3 bases are TGCAGTGCTAACCCCTTGTCTGACAATCAGCCCCAGCATTTT. Amino acid sequence: CSANPLSDNQPQHF.

The rearrangement uses TRBV12-3 or TRBV12-4 and TRBJ2-1, with 9 bases that match TRBD2. The CDR3 runs 15 residues. V was pared by 0 bases and J by 6 bases, with 3 bases of the junction left unmatched. CDR3 sequence (DNA): TGTGCCAGCAGTTTAGCCCTAGCGGGACGCAATGAGCAGTTCTTC. It is translated as CASSLALAGRNEQFF.

This clonotype was observed at least ten times. V and J are TRBV6-6 and TRBJ2-4; D gene unclear. V was pared by 2 bases and J by 0 bases, with 20 bases between. The length of the CDR3 is 19 residues. CDR1 MNHNY and CDR2 SVGAGI come from the germline V gene (reference sequence). The CDR3 reads CASSYVVHTFPLAKNIQYF. The CDR3 region has the DNA TGTGCCAGCAGTTACGTAGTTCATACCTTCCCCCTAGCCAAAAACATTCAGTACTTC.

This clonotype came up many times. This chain links TRBV7-2 with TRBJ1-2; D is ambiguous. The V end was cut by 7 bases, the J end by 0 bases, with 12 bases between. This CDR3 is built from 14 residues. Germline lookup yields CDR1 SGHTA and CDR2 FQGNSA. The CDR3, as DNA: TGTGCCAGCACCTCTCGCCCCTCTAACTATGGCTACACCTTC. It specifies CASTSRPSNYGYTF. The full variable domain, completed using reference TRBV7-2 and TRBJ1-2, is GAGVSQSPSNKVTEKGKDVELRCDPISGHTALYWYRQSLGQGLEFLIYFQGNSAPDKSGLPSDRFSAERTGGSVSTLTIQRTQQEDSAVYLCASTSRPSNYGYTFGSGTRLTVV.

Many counts were recorded for this clonotype. The gene calls are TRBV12-3 or TRBV12-4 and TRBJ1-1; no reliable D call. The CDR3 sequence is 13 residues long. V was cut by 9 bases and J by 1 base, with 12 bases left in between. The CDR3 spells CARAPSRNTEAFF. As DNA, the CDR3 is TGTGCCAGAGCCCCATCCCGGAACACTGAAGCTTTCTTT.